The clone carrying this T cell receptor (beta chain) was found many times. Time point reported: patch test 1, 2 weeks after DPC sensitization. The sample's treatment: therapeutic diphenylcyclopropenone sensitization with weekly scalp DPC. This sample was included in a study of human T cells and chemical hapten exposure. TCRdb itself ran the RACE reads through MiXCR, one entry per CDR3 protein. The sample includes approximately 82,000 distinct CDR3 sequences, roughly 10% of them seen just once. This receptor was obtained from a man between 35 and 55 years old with alopecia areata. Some clones in this sample may be carry-over from other donors' samples. The sequences come from whole blood, collected in connection with sensitization to the hapten diphenylcyclopropenone (DPC).

The CDR3 protein is CASSVGNQPQHF. The CDR3, as DNA: TGTGCCAGCAGCGTTGGCAATCAGCCCCAGCATTTT. The genes are TRBV25-1 and TRBJ1-5; D not resolved. Germline V CDR1 and CDR2: MGHDK, SYGVNS. The length of the CDR3 is 12 residues. V was clipped by 6 bases and J by 2 bases, with 5 bases between them.